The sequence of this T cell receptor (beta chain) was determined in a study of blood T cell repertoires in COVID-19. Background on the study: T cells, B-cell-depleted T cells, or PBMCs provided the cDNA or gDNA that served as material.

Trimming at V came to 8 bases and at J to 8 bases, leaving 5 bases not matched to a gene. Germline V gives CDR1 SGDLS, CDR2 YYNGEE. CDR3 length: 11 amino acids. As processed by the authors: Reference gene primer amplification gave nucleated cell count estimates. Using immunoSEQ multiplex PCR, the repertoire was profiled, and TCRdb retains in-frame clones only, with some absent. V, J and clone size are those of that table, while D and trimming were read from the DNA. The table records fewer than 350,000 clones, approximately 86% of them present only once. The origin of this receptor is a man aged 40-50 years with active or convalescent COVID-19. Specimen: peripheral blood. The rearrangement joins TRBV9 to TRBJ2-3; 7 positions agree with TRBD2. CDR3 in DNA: TGTGCCAGTAGCTCGGGGGGTACGCAGTATTTT. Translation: CASSSGGTQYF.